These 32 T cell receptor beta chains share one sample of origin, sequenced in a study of beta chain features in type 1 diabetes. The investigators reverse transcribed all of the isolated RNA, so they sequenced expressed TCRB transcripts. Method: immunoSEQ multiplex PCR; TCRdb's copy keeps in-frame clones and lacks some. The sample has approximately 90,000 clones, 25% to 35% seen once. Sequences were obtained from stem cell memory CD4+ T cells from blood. The receptors were sampled from a young woman in good health.

This clone was counted only a few times. The chain couples TRBV7-2 to TRBJ2-3; D is perhaps TRBD1 (6 bases). V was clipped by 4 bases and J by 0 bases, with 11 bases between them. Germline CDR1 and CDR2: SGHTA and FQGNSA. This CDR3 is built from 15 residues. The CDR3 protein is CASSSDSSSTDTQYF. In DNA, the CDR3 is TGTGCCAGCAGCTCGGACAGCTCTAGCACAGATACGCAGTATTTT.

On this clone: This sample includes further DNA sequences coding for the same CDR3. The chain combines TRBV7-2 with TRBJ2-7; the match to TRBD2 covers 7 bases. V gave up 6 bases and J gave up 2 bases; unmatched junction bases: 4. The CDR3 has 13 residues. CDR1 SGHTA and CDR2 FQGNSA come from the germline V gene. The CDR3 bases are TGTGCCAGCAGTCGGACTAGTGCCTACGAGCAGTACTTC. Residues: CASSRTSAYEQYF.

This clone was seen just once. V usage is TRBV19 and J usage is TRBJ1-5; D remains ambiguous. Germline V CDR1 and CDR2: LNHDA, SQIVND (reference sequence). This CDR3 spans 15 amino acids. V was cut by 6 bases and J by 7 bases, with 19 bases left in between. The CDR3 DNA reads TGTGCCAGTAGCGGTGTTGGGTTCCGGGGACAGCCCCAGCATTTT. Translating gives CASSGVGFRGQPQHF.

The chain's CDR3 is CATSTQGPNTGELFF. The CDR3 DNA follows: TGTGCCACCAGCACGCAGGGTCCTAACACCGGGGAGCTGTTTTTT. The chain is built from TRBV15 and TRBJ2-2, with a possible D match to TRBD1 (5 bases). Trimming stripped 4 bases from V and 2 bases from J, with 11 bases between. This CDR3 region has 15 residues. CDR1 is LNHNV, CDR2 YYDKDF, per germline (reference sequence).

This clone turned up a few times. The chain uses TRBV10-3 and TRBJ1-1; 8 positions match TRBD1. CDR1 is ENHRY and CDR2 is SYGVKD in the germline V gene. V gave up 11 bases and J gave up 3 bases; unmatched junction bases: 8. This CDR3 spans 13 amino acids. The chain's CDR3 is CAVSQGDHTEAFF. The CDR3 DNA follows: TGTGCCGTTTCACAGGGGGACCACACTGAAGCTTTCTTT.

J is TRBJ2-1 and V is TRBV4-1, with D unresolved. This CDR3 has 13 amino acids. Per germline, CDR1 MGHRA and CDR2 YSYEKL. The germline V and J ends were trimmed by 3 bases and 5 bases, with 8 bases remaining between them. The CDR3 DNA reads TGCGCCAGCAGCCATTACTACGACAATGAGCAGTTCTTC. It is translated as CASSHYYDNEQFF.

In this sample, this clone turned up many times. Here the CDR3 reads CASSRSGRDNNEQFF. CDR3 nucleotide sequence: TGTGCCAGCAGTCGAAGCGGGAGGGACAACAATGAGCAGTTCTTC. V and J are TRBV28 and TRBJ2-1, with 10 nucleotides matching TRBD2. V was pared by 5 bases and J by 5 bases, with 6 bases of the junction left unmatched. The germline gives CDR1 MDHEN, CDR2 SYDVKM. The CDR3 has 15 residues. The whole variable domain, filled in from reference TRBV28 and TRBJ2-1, reads DVKVTQSSRYLVKRTGEKVFLECVQDMDHENMFWYRQDPGLGLRLIYFSYDVKMKEKGDIPEGYSVSREKKERFSLILESASTNQTSMYLCASSRSGRDNNEQFFGPGTRLTVL.

The chain links TRBV20-1 to TRBJ1-4; D is possibly TRBD1 (6 bases). V was shortened by 5 bases and J by 10 bases, with 11 bases between the two germline ends. The CDR3 runs 11 residues. Germline-derived CDR1 and CDR2 are DFQATT and SNEGSKA (reference sequence). The CDR3 bases are TGCAGTGCTGAGAGAGGGGGAAAACTGTTTTTT. Translating gives CSAERGGKLFF.

The rearrangement joins TRBV6-6 to TRBJ2-1; possibly TRBD2 for D (7 bases). Germline values: CDR1 MNHNY, CDR2 SVGAGI (reference sequence). The germline V and J ends were trimmed by 3 bases and 6 bases, with 12 bases remaining between them. There are 14 residues in the CDR3. CDR3 sequence reads: CASSYGGASNEQFF. The CDR3 nucleotides are TGTGCCAGCAGTTATGGGGGGGCTAGCAATGAGCAGTTCTTC.

The chain combines TRBV11-3 with TRBJ2-1; D not certain. In germline, CDR1 is SGHNT, CDR2 YENEEA. V was pared by 5 bases and J by 6 bases, with 8 bases between. The CDR3 runs 12 residues. CDR3 sequence: CASSRNGNEQFF. The CDR3 DNA follows: TGTGCCAGCAGCCGCAACGGCAATGAGCAGTTCTTC. The whole variable domain, filled in from reference TRBV11-3 and TRBJ2-1, reads EAGVVQSPRYKIIEKKQPVAFWCNPISGHNTLYWYLQNLGQGPELLIRYENEEAVDDSQLPKDRFSAERLKGVDSTLKIQPAELGDSAVYLCASSRNGNEQFFGPGTRLTVL.

The chain has TRBV30 and TRBJ1-2; D possibly corresponds to TRBD1 (5 bases). Trimming removed 3 bases at V and 4 bases at J, with 12 bases between. Germline-derived CDR1 and CDR2 are GTSNPN and SVGIG (reference sequence). This CDR3 contains 13 residues. The DNA for the CDR3 is TGTGCCTGGAGCGCGAGACAGAGCTATGGCTACACCTTC. This sequence encodes CAWSARQSYGYTF. Drawing the rest from reference TRBV30 and TRBJ1-2, the complete variable domain is SQTIHQWPATLVQPVGSPLSLECTVEGTSNPNLYWYRQAAGRGLQLLFYSVGIGQISSEVPQNLSASRPQDRQFILSSKKLLLSDSGFYLCAWSARQSYGYTFGSGTRLTVV.

V is TRBV5-4 and J is TRBJ2-7, with 7 bases that match TRBD2. This CDR3 contains 14 residues. Germline V gene lookup returns CDR1 SGHNT and CDR2 YYREEE (reference sequence). J gave up 5 bases and V 0 bases, and 5 bases lay outside the gene matches. The CDR3 region has the DNA TGTGCCAGCAGCTTGGAGGGAGGGAACGACGAGCAGTACTTC. This translates into CASSLEGGNDEQYF.

Of note for this clone: This same CDR3 is encoded by further DNA sequences in the sample. The rearrangement joins TRBV30 to TRBJ1-1, with a possible D match to TRBD1 (6 bases). Germline lookup yields CDR1 GTSNPN and CDR2 SVGIG (reference sequence). CDR3 length: 13 amino acids. Trimming cost V 3 bases and J 3 bases, with 11 bases left between them. Here the CDR3 reads CAWSPGTYTEAFF. CDR3 sequence (DNA): TGTGCCTGGAGCCCGGGGACATACACTGAAGCTTTCTTT.

This clone was picked up one time. The CDR3 sequence: CASGTSGGEETQYF. The CDR3 DNA sequence: TGCGCCAGCGGGACTAGCGGGGGGGAAGAGACCCAGTACTTC. The chain combines TRBV5-1 with TRBJ2-5, with 16 bases matching TRBD2. The CDR3 consists of 14 residues. After removal of 7 bases from V and 3 bases from J, the junction contained 0 bases not matched to a gene. In germline, CDR1 is SGHRS, CDR2 YFSETQ.

J is TRBJ2-1 and V is TRBV19, with 11 bases identical to TRBD2. The V gene's germline CDR1 is LNHDA and CDR2 SQIVND (reference sequence). With 10 bases clipped from V and 7 bases from J, the junction kept 12 bases outside the gene matches. This CDR3 contains 15 residues. This CDR3 is CATRNLAGGRNEQFF. The CDR3 region has the DNA TGTGCCACCCGGAATCTAGCGGGAGGAAGGAATGAGCAGTTCTTC.

This sequence joins TRBV5-1 and TRBJ2-7; 11 bases agree with TRBD2. The CDR3 contains 14 residues. The ends lost 0 bases at V and 5 bases at J; junction bases unmatched: 1. Germline CDR1 is SGHRS and CDR2 is YFSETQ. CDR3 nucleotides: TGCGCCAGCAGCTTGGTTAGCGGGAGGGACGAGCAGTACTTC. Amino acid sequence: CASSLVSGRDEQYF.

V and J are TRBV18 and TRBJ2-7, with D perhaps matching TRBD2 (5 bases). There are 12 residues in the CDR3. The germline gives CDR1 KGHSH, CDR2 LQKENI. The ends were cut back, 5 bases at V and 4 bases at J, with 9 bases in the middle. For the CDR3, the DNA is TGTGCCAGCTCAGAGACTACTTACGAGCAGTACTTC. As protein: CASSETTYEQYF.

This clone appeared a few times. V gene TRBV27 combines with J gene TRBJ1-2, with TRBD1 matching over 8 bases. Trimming took 4 bases from V and 8 from J; bases not matched to a gene: 12. This CDR3 is 15 amino acids long. Germline CDR1 is MNHEY and CDR2 is SMNVEV (reference sequence). The chain's CDR3 is CASSSLDRARRGYTF. In nucleotides, the CDR3 is TGTGCCAGCAGTTCGCTGGACAGGGCGCGAAGGGGCTACACCTTC.

This clone was picked up a small number of times. The chain uses TRBV4-2 and TRBJ2-1; 9 nucleotides align to TRBD1. In germline, CDR1 is LGHNA, CDR2 YNFKEQ. V gave up 0 bases and J gave up 8 bases; unmatched junction bases: 5. The CDR3 spans 15 residues. The chain's CDR3 is CASSQDGTGIDEQFF. The CDR3 DNA reads TGTGCCAGCAGCCAAGACGGGACAGGGATCGATGAGCAGTTCTTC.

V and J are TRBV4-3 and TRBJ2-3; 8 positions match TRBD2. V dropped 4 bases and J dropped 1; count of bases not matched to a gene: 4. This CDR3 has 15 amino acids. The V gene's germline CDR1 is LGHNA and CDR2 YSLEER. CDR3: CASSPSGGGTDTQYF. The CDR3 DNA is TGCGCCAGCAGCCCCAGCGGGGGAGGCACAGATACGCAGTATTTT.

This clone appeared a few times. The chain combines TRBV2 with TRBJ2-3; no reliable D call. The germline V gene encodes CDR1 SNHLY and CDR2 FYNNEI. The length of the CDR3 is 14 residues. Between the trimmed V and J ends, which lost 4 bases and 0 bases, there was a span of 8 bases. The CDR3 region has the DNA TGTGCCAGCAGTGTTGGGCTTAGCACAGATACGCAGTATTTT. Amino acids: CASSVGLSTDTQYF.

The sample holds a few counts of this clone. The gene calls are TRBV29-1 and TRBJ2-7; D ambiguous. The V end was cut by 6 bases, the J end by 0 bases, with 15 bases between. Germline values: CDR1 SQVTM, CDR2 ANQGSEA. The CDR3 loop spans 14 amino acids. CDR3 loop: CSVALTGFSYEQYF. CDR3 sequence (DNA): TGCAGCGTGGCCCTCACGGGTTTCTCCTACGAGCAGTACTTC.

V and J are TRBV7-2 and TRBJ1-1; 10 bases are a match to TRBD1. The V gene end was trimmed by 4 bases and the J gene end by 5 bases; junction bases not matched to a gene: 4. The CDR3 is 14 residues long. The germline CDR1 and CDR2 sequences are SGHTA and FQGNSA. The CDR3 loop is CASSSRTGGTEAFF. The CDR3 nucleotides read TGTGCCAGCAGCTCCCGGACAGGGGGGACTGAAGCTTTCTTT. Full variable domain (rest looked up from reference TRBV7-2 and TRBJ1-1): GAGVSQSPSNKVTEKGKDVELRCDPISGHTALYWYRQSLGQGLEFLIYFQGNSAPDKSGLPSDRFSAERTGGSVSTLTIQRTQQEDSAVYLCASSSRTGGTEAFFGQGTRLTVV.

The chain is built from TRBV6-1 and TRBJ2-5; TRBD2 matches 7 bases. The CDR3 extends over 14 amino acids. Germline V gene sequence: CDR1 MNHNS, CDR2 SASEGT. V was pared by 8 bases and J by 4 bases, with 10 bases of the junction left unmatched. The CDR3 spells CASRSGEAAETQYF. The CDR3 DNA is TGTGCCAGCCGAAGCGGGGAGGCGGCAGAGACCCAGTACTTC.

This clone was observed a few times. The chain uses TRBV29-1 and TRBJ1-1; D is ambiguous. The CDR3 extends over 11 amino acids. CDR1 and CDR2 from the germline V gene are SQVTM and ANQGSEA. V was trimmed by 7 bases and J by 0 bases, leaving 6 bases between them. The CDR3 protein is CSGQMNTEAFF. In nucleotides, the CDR3 is TGCAGCGGGCAGATGAACACTGAAGCTTTCTTT. Full variable domain (remainder filled in from reference TRBV29-1 and TRBJ1-1): SAVISQKPSRDICQRGTSLTIQCQVDSQVTMMFWYRQQPGQSLTLIATANQGSEATYESGFVIDKFPISRPNLTFSTLTVSNMSPEDSSIYLCSGQMNTEAFFGQGTRLTVV.

This rearrangement joins TRBV11-1 to TRBJ2-1, with D maybe TRBD2 (6 bases). Trimming cost V 1 base and J 4 bases, with 11 bases left between them. From germline, CDR1 is SGHAT and CDR2 FQDESV (reference sequence). The CDR3 has 15 amino acids. CDR3 sequence (DNA): TGTGCCAGCAGCTTAGGGGGCGGGACTTACAATGAGCAGTTCTTC. Translated: CASSLGGGTYNEQFF.

J is TRBJ1-5 and V is TRBV7-2; no clear D gene. The CDR3 runs to 13 residues. CDR1 and CDR2 from the germline V gene are SGHTA and FQGNSA. V dropped 1 base and J dropped 6 bases, with 7 bases sitting between them. The CDR3 spells CASSLGGGQPQHF. The CDR3 bases are TGTGCCAGCAGCTTAGGGGGAGGTCAGCCCCAGCATTTT.

Only a few counts were recorded for this clone. This chain joins TRBV5-1 and TRBJ1-1; D is ambiguous. The CDR3 sequence is 12 residues long. From germline, CDR1 is SGHRS and CDR2 YFSETQ. Trimming shortened V by 0 bases and J by 3 bases, and 3 bases separated the two germline ends. In DNA form, the CDR3 reads TGCGCCAGCAGCTTGGCGGACACTGAAGCTTTCTTT. Its protein is CASSLADTEAFF.

The chain carries TRBV2 and TRBJ2-7; no clear D gene. The CDR3 contains 14 residues. The germline V and J ends were trimmed by 2 bases and 1 base, with 9 bases remaining between them. The germline V gene has CDR1 SNHLY and CDR2 FYNNEI. CDR3 nucleotide sequence: TGTGCCAGCAGTGAAAACAGCTTTTCCTACGAGCAGTACTTC. This sequence encodes CASSENSFSYEQYF.

The DNA of the CDR3 is TGCGCCAGCAGCTCCGAGGCCCACGCGGAGCAGTTCTTC. It is translated as CASSSEAHAEQFF. The genes are TRBV5-1 and TRBJ2-1; D unresolved. Germline loops: CDR1 SGHRS, CDR2 YFSETQ. This CDR3 has 13 residues. V was clipped by 3 bases and J by 10 bases, with 14 bases between them.

The chain carries TRBV11-2 and TRBJ1-2, with D unclear. This CDR3 has 14 residues. Germline loops: CDR1 SGHAT, CDR2 FQNNGV. Deletions cut 5 bases from V and 4 bases from J, with 14 bases between. The CDR3 DNA sequence: TGTGCCAGCAGCCAAGGCCGACCGGGCTATGGCTACACCTTC. This encodes CASSQGRPGYGYTF.

J is TRBJ2-1 and V is TRBV19; unclear D gene. V was shortened by 5 bases and J by 12 bases, with 11 bases between the two germline ends. CDR3 length equals 11 residues. Germline CDR1 reads LNHDA; CDR2 reads SQIVND (reference sequence). The CDR3 DNA follows: TGTGCCAGTAGTTTCTCCCACTGGCAGTTCTTC. This translates into CASSFSHWQFF.